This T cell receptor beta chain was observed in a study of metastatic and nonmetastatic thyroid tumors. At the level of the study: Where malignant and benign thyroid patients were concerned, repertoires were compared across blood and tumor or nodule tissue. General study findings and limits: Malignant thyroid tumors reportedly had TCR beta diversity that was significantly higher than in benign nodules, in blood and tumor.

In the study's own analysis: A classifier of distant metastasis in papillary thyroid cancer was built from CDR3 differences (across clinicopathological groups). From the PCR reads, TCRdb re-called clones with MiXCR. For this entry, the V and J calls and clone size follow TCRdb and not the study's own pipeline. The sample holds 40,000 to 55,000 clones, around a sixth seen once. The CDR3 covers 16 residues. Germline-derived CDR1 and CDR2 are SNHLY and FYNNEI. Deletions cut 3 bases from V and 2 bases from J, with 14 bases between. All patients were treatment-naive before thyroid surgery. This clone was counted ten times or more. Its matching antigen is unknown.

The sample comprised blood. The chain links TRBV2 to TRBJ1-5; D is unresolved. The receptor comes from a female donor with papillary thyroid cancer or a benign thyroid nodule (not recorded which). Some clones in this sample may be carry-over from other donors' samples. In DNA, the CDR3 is TGTGCCAGCAGTGAGCCAGGCTATCTCGGCAATCAGCCCCAGCATTTT. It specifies CASSEPGYLGNQPQHF.